The clone carrying this T cell receptor (beta chain) was seen only a few times. The sample comes from a study of blood T cell repertoires in COVID-19. Looking at the study overall: Acute-phase and convalescent COVID-19 samples originated in the United States, Italy and Spain. Sample material is recorded as cDNA or gDNA derived from T cells, B-cell-depleted T cells, or PBMCs.

The assay was immunoSEQ multiplex PCR, and TCRdb's table has in-frame clones only and misses some. Altogether 200,000 to 300,000 clones are present, 87% being singletons, with the ten largest covering roughly 7%. With 5 bases clipped from V and 1 base from J, the junction kept 1 base outside the gene matches. This CDR3 contains 13 residues. Per the germline V gene, CDR1 is SGHNT and CDR2 is YENEEA. This chain links TRBV11-3 with TRBJ1-1; 7 bases are shared with TRBD1. This sequence was found in a man aged 60 to 75 who had recovered from COVID-19. Sequenced input: peripheral blood. The CDR3 loop reads CASSGDRNTEAFF. CDR3 in DNA: TGTGCCAGCAGCGGGGACAGGAACACTGAAGCTTTCTTT.